The clone carrying this T cell receptor (beta chain) showed up many times. Its target is unknown. A TCRbeta library incorporating unique molecular identifiers was prepared. TCRdb re-derived calls from the PCR reads in MiXCR, one entry per CDR3 protein. The sample holds fewer than 20,000 distinct CDR3 sequences, 7.7% seen once. These data belong to a study of T-cell reconstitution after alpha-beta-depleted transplantation in children. Whole-study results and caveats: T-cell numbers and diversity, one year after transplant, stemmed largely from T cells that were newly produced. Recipient T cells and thymic progenitors that survived gave rise to the high TCRbeta diversity observed at day 60 in some patients. Expanded graft clones numbering several hundred reportedly gave rise to alpha-beta T cells about two months after transplant.

V was shortened by 6 bases and J by 5 bases, with 11 bases between the two germline ends. CDR3 length: 13 residues. The germline V gene has CDR1 MDHEN and CDR2 SYDVKM. The chain employs TRBV28 and TRBJ1-5, with D maybe TRBD1 (6 bases). Sample: PBMCs, mostly from graft donor cells, taken 60 days after TCRalphabeta/CD19-depleted stem cell transplant. The clonotype comes from a boy less than two years old who had a stem cell transplant for Wiskott-Aldrich syndrome, so the T cells may come from the graft donor. The CDR3 bases are TGTGCCAGCAGAAAGGACAGTTATCAGCCCCAGCATTTT. Its protein product is CASRKDSYQPQHF.